The T cell receptor beta chain under discussion was sequenced for a study of PD-1 blockade in classical Hodgkin lymphoma. Study findings and constraints: Complete responders entered with baseline diversity on par with newly diagnosed patients, the results showed.

Assay used: immunoSEQ multiplex PCR; TCRdb lists only in-frame clones, some missing. The data contain 40,000 to 50,000 clones, roughly 78% of them singletons. Germline V gene lookup returns CDR1 PRHDT and CDR2 FYEKMQ (reference sequence). Trimming removed 5 bases from V and 1 base from J; junction bases left unmatched: 15. The CDR3 totals 21 residues. This clone appeared once. Antigen unknown. Each patient's relapse followed autologous stem cell transplantation, and brentuximab vedotin exposure varied. The sample here was peripheral blood mononuclear cells (PBMCs), taken at baseline. The chain is built from TRBV13 and TRBJ2-4; TRBD2 matches 15 bases. The sequence came from a human donor with classical Hodgkin lymphoma. The CDR3 is CASSNGLAGGHPSGAKNIQYF. The CDR3 region has the DNA TGTGCCAGCAGCAATGGACTAGCGGGGGGGCACCCCTCGGGGGCCAAAAACATTCAGTACTTC. The variable domain in full, with the rest retrieved from reference TRBV13 and TRBJ2-4, is AAGVIQSPRHLIKEKRETATLKCYPIPRHDTVYWYQQGPGQDPQFLISFYEKMQSDKGSIPDRFSAQQFSDYHSELNMSSLELGDSALYFCASSNGLAGGHPSGAKNIQYFGAGTRLSVL.